The 30 T cell receptor beta chains below were found in one sample sequenced in a study of T cell clones after liver transplantation. Sequencing was performed with immunoSEQ multiplex PCR; in TCRdb, only in-frame clones are kept and a portion is missing. The sample contains 70,000 or so clones, about 92% of which appear only once. The starting material was CD4+ T cells from blood, obtained before liver transplant. These receptors came from a human donor who received a liver transplant.

This chain joins TRBV23-1 and TRBJ2-7; D tentatively reads TRBD1 or TRBD2 (5 bases each). TRBV23-1 is noted as an ORF with a role that remains uncertain. This CDR3 has 15 amino acids. V was cut by 6 bases and J by 4 bases, with 19 bases left in between. CDR3 in amino acids: CASSSGGQGEYEQYF. DNA for the CDR3: TGCGCCAGCAGCTCAGGCGGGCAGGGAGAGTACGAGCAGTACTTC.

The chain uses TRBV7-9 and TRBJ1-5; D is possibly TRBD1 (6 bases). Germline CDR1 reads SEHNR; CDR2 reads FQNEAQ (reference sequence). This CDR3 is 15 amino acids long. Deletions cut 4 bases from V and 5 bases from J, with 15 bases between. The CDR3 coding sequence is TGTGCCAGCAGCTCAGGGGTGGGCGTGGATCAGCCCCAGCATTTT. This translates into CASSSGVGVDQPQHF.

The chain has TRBV19 and TRBJ1-2, with 8 positions matching TRBD1. This CDR3 has 16 residues. Trimming took 1 base from V and 4 from J; bases not matched to a gene: 8. Germline V gives CDR1 LNHDA, CDR2 SQIVND (reference sequence). The CDR3 region is CASSIGTGSRSYGYTF. CDR3 bases: TGTGCCAGTAGTATAGGGACAGGGAGTCGGTCCTATGGCTACACCTTC. Supplemented by reference TRBV19 and TRBJ1-2, the full variable domain reads DGGITQSPKYLFRKEGQNVTLSCEQNLNHDAMYWYRQDPGQGLRLIYYSQIVNDFQKGDIAEGYSVSREKKESFPLTVTSAQKNPTAFYLCASSIGTGSRSYGYTFGSGTRLTVV.

There are a few counts of this clone. The chain couples TRBV5-3 to TRBJ1-1, with D perhaps matching TRBD1 (5 bases). TRBV5-3 is recorded as an ORF, its role being uncertain. The V and J ends lost 10 bases and 1 base respectively, with 17 bases between them. The CDR3 has 14 residues. CDR3 protein: CADCLGTENTEAFF. The CDR3 DNA sequence: TGTGCCGACTGTCTTGGGACGGAGAACACTGAAGCTTTCTTT.

V gene TRBV19 combines with J gene TRBJ2-1; TRBD2 aligns across 10 bases. The length of the CDR3 is 16 residues. The trim removed 4 bases at V and 7 bases at J, leaving 10 bases unmatched. Germline-derived CDR1 and CDR2 are LNHDA and SQIVND (reference sequence). CDR3 in amino acids: CASSTSGLAKRNEQFF. For the CDR3, the DNA is TGTGCCAGTAGTACCTCGGGACTAGCGAAACGAAATGAGCAGTTCTTC. The full variable domain, completed using reference TRBV19 and TRBJ2-1, is DGGITQSPKYLFRKEGQNVTLSCEQNLNHDAMYWYRQDPGQGLRLIYYSQIVNDFQKGDIAEGYSVSREKKESFPLTVTSAQKNPTAFYLCASSTSGLAKRNEQFFGPGTRLTVL.

V gene TRBV15 combines with J gene TRBJ2-5, with D maybe TRBD2 (5 bases). V gave up 1 base and J gave up 2 bases, with 14 bases separating them. Germline V gives CDR1 LNHNV, CDR2 YYDKDF (reference sequence). The CDR3 consists of 16 residues. Written as DNA, the CDR3 is TGTGCCACCAGCAGAGTTCGAGGGTTAAGACAAGAGACCCAGTACTTC. Translating gives CATSRVRGLRQETQYF.

The chain carries TRBV15 and TRBJ1-2, with TRBD1 identical over 9 bases. The germline V gene encodes CDR1 LNHNV and CDR2 YYDKDF (reference sequence). After removal of 5 bases from V and 5 bases from J, the junction contained 9 bases not matched to a gene. CDR3 length: 15 amino acids. CDR3 bases: TGTGCCACCAGCGGACCCCGGACAGGGGTGTATGGCTACACCTTC. It codes for CATSGPRTGVYGYTF. Full variable domain (rest looked up from reference TRBV15 and TRBJ1-2): DAMVIQNPRYQVTQFGKPVTLSCSQTLNHNVMYWYQQKSSQAPKLLFHYYDKDFNNEADTPDNFQSRRPNTSFCFLDIRSPGLGDTAMYLCATSGPRTGVYGYTFGSGTRLTVV.

As regards this clone: Compared with germline, one end of the junction differs, possibly owing to a read error. The chain joins TRBV7-9 to TRBJ1-4; D is ambiguous. Germline V gene data show CDR1 as SEHNR and CDR2 as FQNEAQ (reference sequence). CDR3 length: 13 amino acids. The CDR3 sequence: CASSIAGSEKLFF. CDR3 sequence (DNA): TGTGCCAGCAGCATAGCGGGATCTGAAAAACTGTTTTTT. The entire variable domain, with the rest obtained from reference TRBV7-9 and TRBJ1-4, is as follows: DTGVSQNPRHKITKRGQNVTFRCDPISEHNRLYWYRQTLGQGPEFLTYFQNEAQLEKSRLLSDRFSAERPKGSFSTLEIQRTEQGDSAMYLCASSIAGSEKLFFGSGTQLSVL.

The genes are TRBV30 and TRBJ1-3, with a weak D call TRBD1 (5 bases). CDR3 length equals 15 residues. The germline V and J ends were trimmed by 5 bases and 1 base, with 15 bases remaining between them. The germline V gene has CDR1 GTSNPN and CDR2 SVGIG (reference sequence). The CDR3 spells CAWWKIRESGNTIYF. The CDR3 DNA reads as TGTGCCTGGTGGAAAATCAGGGAGTCTGGAAACACCATATATTTT.

This sequence joins TRBV5-4 and TRBJ2-7; 12 bases are a match to TRBD1. The CDR3 loop spans 15 amino acids. V shed 0 bases, J shed 4 bases, and the junction held 2 bases outside the gene matches. Germline-derived CDR1 and CDR2 are SGHNT and YYREEE (reference sequence). In DNA, the CDR3 is TGTGCCAGCAGCTTGGAGGGACAGGGGGCTTACGAGCAGTACTTC. This gives the protein CASSLEGQGAYEQYF.

V and J are TRBV7-3 and TRBJ2-7, with no clear D. Germline CDR1 is SGHTA and CDR2 is FQGTGA. This CDR3 spans 13 amino acids. Trimming cost V 0 bases and J 3 bases, with 6 bases left between them. The CDR3 region is CASSLTVNYEQYF. CDR3 in DNA: TGTGCCAGCAGCTTAACGGTCAACTACGAGCAGTACTTC.

The J gene is TRBJ2-3, the V gene TRBV19; 10 nucleotides line up with TRBD2. CDR3 length: 16 residues. Germline lookup yields CDR1 LNHDA and CDR2 SQIVND (reference sequence). After removal of 3 bases from V and 3 bases from J, the junction contained 6 bases not matched to a gene. DNA for the CDR3: TGTGCCAGTAGTATCGGCCTAGCGGGAGTGACAGATACGCAGTATTTT. Translated: CASSIGLAGVTDTQYF.

The rearrangement joins TRBV5-6 to TRBJ2-2; D could derive from TRBD1 or TRBD2 (5 bases each). Germline values: CDR1 SGHDT, CDR2 YYEEEE. Trimming took off 0 bases at V and 6 bases at J, with 12 bases between the two ends. This CDR3 spans 15 amino acids. CDR3: CASSLEAGTAGELFF. The CDR3 DNA is TGTGCCAGCAGCTTGGAGGCAGGGACGGCCGGGGAGCTGTTTTTT.

The gene calls are TRBV5-4 and TRBJ1-1; a possible D gene is TRBD1 (5 bases). Germline V gene lookup returns CDR1 SGHNT and CDR2 YYREEE (reference sequence). V lost 5 bases, J lost 4 bases, and 12 bases lay in between. The CDR3 is 13 residues long. This CDR3 reads CASSDSRVTEAFF. Written as DNA, the CDR3 is TGTGCCAGCAGTGACAGTAGGGTCACTGAAGCTTTCTTT.

Here the CDR3 DNA reads TGTGCCACCATACAAGATAGCGGGAGAACGGAGACCCAGTACTTC. This encodes CATIQDSGRTETQYF. V and J are TRBV2 and TRBJ2-5; 9 positions match TRBD2. J lost 5 bases, V lost 10 bases, and 14 bases had no gene match. The CDR3 extends over 15 amino acids. Germline lookup yields CDR1 SNHLY and CDR2 FYNNEI.

The chain links TRBV6-5 to TRBJ2-7; D might be TRBD1 (6 bases). The CDR3 consists of 14 residues. Germline CDR1 is MNHEY and CDR2 is SVGAGI. V gave up 6 bases and J gave up 4 bases, with 16 bases separating them. CDR3 in amino acids: CASRRDRSVYEQYF. The CDR3 DNA sequence: TGTGCCAGCAGACGAGACAGGTCCGTGTACGAGCAGTACTTC.

The sample holds one count of this clone. J is TRBJ2-3 and V is TRBV6-1; 10 positions match TRBD1. V dropped 3 bases and J dropped 2; count of bases not matched to a gene: 2. The germline V gene encodes CDR1 MNHNS and CDR2 SASEGT. CDR3 length: 15 amino acids. This CDR3 reads CASSDRQGATDTQYF. The CDR3 DNA reads as TGTGCCAGCAGTGACCGACAGGGGGCCACAGATACGCAGTATTTT.

The gene calls are TRBV18 and TRBJ2-7; TRBD1 matches 10 bases. This CDR3 region has 17 residues. J was trimmed by 4 bases and V by 2 bases; bases with no gene match: 11. Germline lookup yields CDR1 KGHSH and CDR2 LQKENI. The CDR3 region has the DNA TGTGCCAGCTCACCATCAAGAACTGGACAGGGGGAATACGAGCAGTACTTC. This sequence encodes CASSPSRTGQGEYEQYF.

CDR3 sequence (DNA): TGTGCCAGCAGAGCAGCGAGGAGCTCCTACGAGCAGTACTTC. This encodes CASRAARSSYEQYF. The rearrangement uses TRBV28 and TRBJ2-7; D gene uncertain. The CDR3 is 14 residues long. With 6 bases removed from V and 0 bases from J, the gap between germline ends came to 12 bases. Germline V gene data show CDR1 as MDHEN and CDR2 as SYDVKM.

J is TRBJ2-7 and V is TRBV11-2, with 13 bases fitting TRBD2. CDR1 and CDR2 (germline): SGHAT, FQNNGV. The CDR3 sequence is 15 residues long. The J segment lost 4 bases and the V segment lost 1 base, leaving 1 base of the junction unmatched. The CDR3 spells CASSLGLAGGYEQYF. CDR3 nucleotide sequence: TGTGCCAGCAGCTTAGGACTAGCGGGGGGATACGAGCAGTACTTC.

The rearrangement uses TRBV19 and TRBJ2-7, with 8 positions matching TRBD1. V was pared by 11 bases and J by 3 bases, with 6 bases of the junction left unmatched. CDR3 length equals 12 residues. The germline V gene has CDR1 LNHDA and CDR2 SQIVND (reference sequence). The CDR3 region is CASSGGIYEQYF. The DNA for the CDR3 is TGTGCCTCATCAGGGGGCATCTACGAGCAGTACTTC.

The chain couples TRBV5-5 to TRBJ1-2; D might be TRBD1 (6 bases). The CDR3 spans 14 residues. The V gene's germline CDR1 is SGHKS and CDR2 YYEKEE (reference sequence). The V end was cut by 2 bases, the J end by 7 bases, with 15 bases between. This CDR3 reads CASSLTGIAGGYTF. CDR3 DNA sequence: TGTGCCAGCAGCTTAACAGGGATTGCTGGTGGCTACACCTTC.

This chain connects TRBV19 to TRBJ2-3; TRBD2 aligns across 10 bases. V lost 6 bases, J lost 8 bases, and 11 bases stayed unmatched. Germline V gene sequence: CDR1 LNHDA, CDR2 SQIVND (reference sequence). The CDR3 extends over 15 amino acids. The CDR3 loop reads CASRTLASGSGTQYF. In DNA form, the CDR3 reads TGTGCCAGTAGGACTCTGGCTAGCGGGAGTGGTACGCAGTATTTT.

V and J are TRBV6-5 and TRBJ2-5; D unresolved. CDR3 length: 14 amino acids. V lost 0 bases, J lost 2 bases, and 7 bases lay in between. Germline CDR1 and CDR2: MNHEY and SVGAGI. This CDR3 reads CASSYSGIQETQYF. CDR3 in DNA: TGTGCCAGCAGTTACTCAGGGATACAAGAGACCCAGTACTTC.

V and J are TRBV7-9 and TRBJ1-4; 7 nucleotides agree with TRBD1. The J segment lost 0 bases and the V segment lost 1 base, leaving 8 bases of the junction unmatched. CDR1 is SEHNR and CDR2 is FQNEAQ in the germline V gene (reference sequence). The CDR3 has 18 amino acids. The CDR3 DNA reads as TGTGCCAGCAGCTTAGGACAGGGAAGAGGGGCAACTAATGAAAAACTGTTTTTT. Translation gives CASSLGQGRGATNEKLFF.

In its sample, this clone was seen once. The genes are TRBV28 and TRBJ2-7; perhaps TRBD2 as D (6 bases). The ends were cut back, 2 bases at V and 7 bases at J, with 18 bases in the middle. Germline CDR1 and CDR2: MDHEN and SYDVKM. CDR3 length equals 15 residues. CDR3 coding DNA: TGTGCCAGCAGTTTACCGGGGGTGGGAGGTTGGGAGCAGTACTTC. Its translation is CASSLPGVGGWEQYF.

The V call is TRBV19, the J call TRBJ2-7, with unresolved D. This CDR3 comprises 14 residues. Germline-derived CDR1 and CDR2 are LNHDA and SQIVND (reference sequence). Trimming pared 3 bases from V and 2 bases from J, leaving 11 bases between. The CDR3 coding sequence is TGTGCCAGTAGTATCCGTACTGAGACCTACGAGCAGTACTTC. This encodes CASSIRTETYEQYF.

The rearrangement uses TRBV27 and TRBJ2-3, with 9 bases identical to TRBD1. The CDR3 has 15 amino acids. Looked up from germline, CDR1 is MNHEY and CDR2 is SMNVEV (reference sequence). V was pared by 6 bases and J by 4 bases, with 8 bases of the junction left unmatched. CDR3 sequence (DNA): TGTGCCAGCAGGCTAACAGGGGGCTGGTCAGATACGCAGTATTTT. Amino acids: CASRLTGGWSDTQYF.

The rearrangement links TRBV11-3 to TRBJ1-4, with D maybe TRBD1 (6 bases). Trimming stripped 5 bases from V and 7 bases from J, with 17 bases between. Germline V gene data show CDR1 as SGHNT and CDR2 as YENEEA. This CDR3 contains 15 residues. The CDR3, as DNA: TGTGCCAGCAGCGGACGAGGGGGGCTCGGTGAAAAACTGTTTTTT. Its protein is CASSGRGGLGEKLFF. The full variable domain, rest sourced from reference TRBV11-3 and TRBJ1-4, is EAGVVQSPRYKIIEKKQPVAFWCNPISGHNTLYWYLQNLGQGPELLIRYENEEAVDDSQLPKDRFSAERLKGVDSTLKIQPAELGDSAVYLCASSGRGGLGEKLFFGSGTQLSVL.

This chain connects TRBV5-1 to TRBJ2-6, with no clear D. Trimming pared 0 bases from V and 3 bases from J, leaving 1 base between. Germline values: CDR1 SGHRS, CDR2 YFSETQ. The CDR3 sequence is 13 residues long. CDR3 residues: CASSLDGANVLTF. For the CDR3, the DNA is TGCGCCAGCAGCTTGGATGGGGCCAACGTCCTGACTTTC.